Sequencing of this TCR beta chain was carried out in a study of blood T cell repertoires in COVID-19. Study-wide context: From T cells, B-cell-depleted T cells, or PBMCs came the material, which was cDNA or gDNA.

Germline CDR1 SQVTM, CDR2 ANQGSEA. The CDR3 runs to 15 residues. The V gene lost 1 base and the J gene lost 2 bases, with 15 bases spanning the gap. Method: immunoSEQ multiplex PCR; TCRdb's copy keeps in-frame clones and lacks some. This sample carries around 65,000 clones, roughly 93% of them seen once, and the ten largest clones take around 1.5%. Sequencing was carried out using peripheral blood. The chain links TRBV29-1 to TRBJ2-7; weak D call: TRBD1 (6 bases). The sequence was collected from a human donor in a cohort sampled during active COVID-19. The CDR3 bases are TGCAGCGTTGAAGTGGTCCAGGGGCGAGCCTACGAGCAGTACTTC. It translates to CSVEVVQGRAYEQYF.